A single sample gave rise to the 20 T cell receptor beta chains below, sequenced in a study of cytomegalovirus exposure and HLA in healthy donors (dated by TCRdb to 2017 to 2019). The library was generated by the immunoSEQ multiplex PCR assay. For the multiplex PCR, a mixture combining 60 forward primers for TCR Vbeta segments and 13 reverse primers for TCR Jbeta segments was used. TCRdb provides this immuneACCESS table in a form limited to in-frame rearrangements. Some clones are lacking; in checked studies, under half of them reflect an unresolved V gene, and why the rest are absent is not known. Across this sample there are some 110,000 clones, with around 80% seen only once. 2.5% to 3.5% of the sample is held by the ten biggest clonotypes. The sequencing input was PBMCs. Receptors originate from a woman between 18 and 29 years old in good health and CMV-seropositive.

V and J are TRBV28 and TRBJ1-2, with 8 positions matching TRBD1. The V and J ends lost 5 bases and 4 bases, in that order; junction bases with no gene match: 6. Germline V CDR1 and CDR2: MDHEN, SYDVKM. The length of the CDR3 is 14 residues. The CDR3 sequence: CASSRRQGFYGYTF. As DNA, the CDR3 is TGTGCCAGCAGTCGTAGACAGGGGTTCTATGGCTACACCTTC.

V is TRBV7-6 and J is TRBJ2-1; 7 bases agree with TRBD2. Germline V lookup: CDR1 SGHVS, CDR2 FNYEAQ. The length of the CDR3 is 15 residues. Trimming removed 1 base from V and 1 base from J; junction bases left unmatched: 1. The CDR3 loop is CASSLEGGSYNEQFF. Written as DNA, the CDR3 is TGTGCCAGCAGCTTAGAGGGAGGGTCCTACAATGAGCAGTTCTTC.

This sequence joins TRBV6-6 and TRBJ1-2; unclear D gene. The CDR3 spans 11 residues. Germline V gene lookup returns CDR1 MNHNY and CDR2 SVGAGI (reference sequence). Trimming removed 6 bases at V and 2 bases at J, with 4 bases between. Here the CDR3 DNA reads TGTGCCAGCAGAACAAACTATGGCTACACCTTC. As protein: CASRTNYGYTF.

This clone was detected once. The V call is TRBV5-6, the J call TRBJ2-1; 7 nucleotides line up with TRBD1. In germline, CDR1 is SGHDT, CDR2 YYEEEE. The J segment lost 5 bases and the V segment lost 0 bases, leaving 5 bases of the junction unmatched. CDR3 length equals 15 residues. The CDR3 region is CASSLVGGSDNEQFF. In nucleotides, the CDR3 is TGTGCCAGCAGCTTGGTAGGGGGCTCGGACAATGAGCAGTTCTTC.

The chain joins TRBV14 to TRBJ1-1, with no clear D. Between the trimmed V and J ends, which lost 0 bases and 8 bases, there was a span of 10 bases. CDR3 length: 13 amino acids. From germline, CDR1 is SGHDN and CDR2 FVKESK. Here the CDR3 reads CASSQDPGREAFF. The DNA of the CDR3 is TGTGCCAGCAGCCAAGATCCCGGCAGGGAAGCTTTCTTT.

CDR3 DNA: TGTGCCAGCAGCCAAAGGGACAGGGGAAATGAGCAGTACTTC. It is translated as CASSQRDRGNEQYF. The V call is TRBV4-2, the J call TRBJ2-7, with TRBD1 identical over 10 bases. Germline CDR1 reads LGHNA; CDR2 reads YNFKEQ. The CDR3 sequence is 14 residues long. Losses at the gene ends were 2 bases for V and 7 bases for J; bases not matched to a gene: 5.

The chain employs TRBV2 and TRBJ2-2; 7 bases map to TRBD1. Germline CDR1 and CDR2: SNHLY and FYNNEI. This CDR3 spans 13 amino acids. V trimming: 9 bases; J trimming: 1 base; junction bases outside the gene matches: 2. As DNA, the CDR3 is TGTGCCAGACGACAGGGGAACACCGGGGAGCTGTTTTTT. Amino acid sequence: CARRQGNTGELFF.

A single count supports this clone. The chain is built from TRBV6-5 and TRBJ1-3; tentatively, D is TRBD1 (5 bases). This CDR3 contains 14 residues. The V gene lost 5 bases and the J gene lost 8 bases, with 16 bases spanning the gap. Germline CDR1 reads MNHEY; CDR2 reads SVGAGI. DNA for the CDR3: TGTGCCAGCAGTGGCCGGACAAGATCTTACACCATATATTTT. Residues: CASSGRTRSYTIYF.

V and J are TRBV6-5 and TRBJ1-1, with 7 bases fitting TRBD1. V trimming: 6 bases; J trimming: 2 bases; junction bases outside the gene matches: 9. The CDR3 has 15 residues. The germline V gene encodes CDR1 MNHEY and CDR2 SVGAGI. CDR3 DNA sequence: TGTGCCAGCAGGTGGTCAGGGGGGCTAAACACTGAAGCTTTCTTT. The encoded protein is CASRWSGGLNTEAFF.

In its sample, this clone was seen once. The chain recombines TRBV6-6 with TRBJ2-7; 10 bases agree with TRBD2. The CDR3 has 16 residues. V was clipped by 0 bases and J by 2 bases; unmatched bases: 4. CDR1 is MNHNY and CDR2 is SVGAGI in the germline V gene (reference sequence). The CDR3 region has the DNA TGTGCCAGCAGTTACTCAGTACTAGCGGGGACCTACGAGCAGTACTTC. Translating it yields CASSYSVLAGTYEQYF.

The V and J genes are TRBV18 and TRBJ1-4; tentative D call: TRBD1 (6 bases). There are 14 residues in the CDR3. Trimming removed 3 bases from V and 7 bases from J, with 12 bases in between. Germline values: CDR1 KGHSH, CDR2 LQKENI. Here the CDR3 reads CASSPEGDSEKLFF. For the CDR3, the DNA is TGTGCCAGCTCACCCGAGGGGGATAGTGAAAAACTGTTTTTT.

The chain has TRBV10-3 and TRBJ1-3; TRBD1 agrees at 11 bases. V was pared by 2 bases and J by 4 bases, with 10 bases of the junction left unmatched. CDR1 is ENHRY, CDR2 SYGVKD, per germline. This CDR3 is built from 18 residues. This CDR3 reads CAISEVHRDRGDGNTIYF. CDR3 coding DNA: TGTGCCATCAGTGAGGTCCATAGGGACAGGGGGGACGGAAACACCATATATTTT.

This chain uses TRBV6-5 with TRBJ2-7; 10 bases map to TRBD1. CDR3 length: 13 amino acids. Losses at the gene ends were 4 bases for V and 6 bases for J; bases not matched to a gene: 3. The germline V gene has CDR1 MNHEY and CDR2 SVGAGI. CDR3 in DNA: TGTGCCAGCAGTTCCAGGACAGGGGGCGAGCAGTACTTC. Its translation: CASSSRTGGEQYF.

Written as DNA, the CDR3 is TGCGCCAGCAGCTTTGGGACAGCGGACTACGAGCAGTACTTC. It specifies CASSFGTADYEQYF. This chain joins TRBV5-1 and TRBJ2-7, with TRBD1 matching over 7 bases. J lost 3 bases, V lost 2 bases, and 5 bases had no gene match. This CDR3 has 14 amino acids. Germline V gene sequence: CDR1 SGHRS, CDR2 YFSETQ.

J is TRBJ2-3 and V is TRBV15, with D perhaps matching TRBD2 (6 bases). The germline gives CDR1 LNHNV, CDR2 YYDKDF (reference sequence). Trimming stripped 5 bases from V and 13 bases from J, with 19 bases between. This CDR3 has 13 residues. CDR3 sequence: CATSRTSIPGEYF. Written as DNA, the CDR3 is TGTGCCACCAGCCGGACGTCAATTCCGGGGGAGTATTTT.

V gene TRBV9 combines with J gene TRBJ2-2; TRBD1 matches 9 bases. Per the germline V gene, CDR1 is SGDLS and CDR2 is YYNGEE. V dropped 6 bases and J dropped 1; count of bases not matched to a gene: 4. The CDR3 contains 15 residues. CDR3 DNA: TGTGCCAGCACCACGACAGGGGGGAACACCGGGGAGCTGTTTTTT. Translation: CASTTTGGNTGELFF.

V is TRBV5-1 and J is TRBJ2-1; 10 bases line up with TRBD1. The CDR3 covers 15 residues. Looked up from germline, CDR1 is SGHRS and CDR2 is YFSETQ. The trim removed 4 bases at V and 6 bases at J, leaving 7 bases unmatched. The DNA for the CDR3 is TGCGCCAGCAGCCCCGGGACAGGGGTGGTCAATGAGCAGTTCTTC. Translated: CASSPGTGVVNEQFF.

This clone was counted once. An end of the junction does not agree with germline; a read error may underlie this. V and J are TRBV7-7 and TRBJ2-1, with 7 bases fitting TRBD2. Germline V gene data show CDR1 as SSHAT and CDR2 as FNYEAQ (reference sequence). The CDR3 covers 16 residues. The CDR3 here is CASSLDPSGISNEQFF. The CDR3, as DNA: TGTGCTAGCAGCTTAGACCCTAGCGGTATCTCCAATGAGCAGTTCTTC.

DNA of the CDR3: TGCGCCAGCAGCCAAAGGGGGGGGGAGAGCAATCAGCCCCAGCATTTT. Its translation is CASSQRGGESNQPQHF. The chain combines TRBV4-1 with TRBJ1-5, with a possible D match to TRBD1 (6 bases). The CDR3 extends over 16 amino acids. Germline lookup yields CDR1 MGHRA and CDR2 YSYEKL. Trimming removed 2 bases at V and 1 base at J, with 12 bases between.

V usage is TRBV28 and J usage is TRBJ1-2; D call uncertain. The germline CDR1 and CDR2 sequences are MDHEN and SYDVKM. V was pared by 5 bases and J by 7 bases, with 11 bases between. The CDR3 has 12 residues. The DNA of the CDR3 is TGTGCCAGCAGTACCGTGCTAGGTGGCTACACCTTC. Its translation: CASSTVLGGYTF.